One sample yielded the 26 T cell receptor beta chains listed below, sequenced in a study of T cells expressing NK-cell markers. No DNA is given; TCRdb re-called the 5' RACE reads and lists each CDR3 protein once. With roughly 180,000 distinct CDR3 sequences in the sample, the ten largest clones hold 20%. The sample was blood T cells: a sorted CD56 or NKG2C T cell subset, CD4+ or CD8+ T cells, or bulk PBMC T cells (not recorded which). The receptors come from a man aged 18 to 70 in good health.

The chain links TRBV10-1 to TRBJ1-6. In germline, CDR1 is WNHNN, CDR2 SYGVQD (reference sequence). This CDR3 is built from 16 residues. CDR3 sequence: CASSETLKKGNSPLHF.

V is TRBV15 and J is TRBJ1-5; TCRdb selects TRBD1, and the lack of DNA leaves this call unchecked. The germline CDR1 and CDR2 sequences are LNHNV and YYDKDF (reference sequence). The CDR3 runs to 15 residues. Here the CDR3 reads CATSGGKGFSQPQHF.

The rearrangement uses TRBV7-3 and TRBJ1-1; TCRdb picks TRBD1, but there is no DNA to check that call. The CDR3 covers 13 residues. Germline V gene sequence: CDR1 SGHTA, CDR2 FQGTGA. The chain's CDR3 is CASSEGVGTEAFF.

The V call is TRBV6-1, the J call TRBJ1-1; TCRdb's assignment of TRBD1 cannot be checked, as there is no DNA. Germline-derived CDR1 and CDR2 are MNHNS and SASEGT. The CDR3 runs to 14 residues. The CDR3: CASKLSEQDAEAFF.

The chain joins TRBV4-1 to TRBJ2-7; the D call from TCRdb, TRBD2, cannot be confirmed without DNA. The CDR3 is 16 amino acids. The germline CDR1 and CDR2 sequences are MGHRA and YSYEKL. CDR3 sequence reads: CASSQGPWDAAYEQYF.

The V gene is TRBV6-5, the J gene TRBJ2-7; TCRdb reports TRBD2, a call that lacks DNA to check it against. This CDR3 is 17 amino acids long. Germline V gives CDR1 MNHEY, CDR2 SVGAGI. CDR3 amino acids: CASSYNSGGVAPREQYF.

The rearrangement links TRBV20-1 to TRBJ1-3; without DNA, the TCRdb call of TRBD1 cannot be checked. From germline, CDR1 is DFQATT and CDR2 SNEGSKA (reference sequence). This CDR3 region has 15 residues. CDR3 residues: CSARRGTVSGNTIYF.

The chain is built from TRBV7-9 and TRBJ2-3; the TCRdb call, TRBD2, lacks DNA for checking. The CDR3 length is 17 residues. Germline CDR1 is SEHNR and CDR2 is FQNEAQ (reference sequence). The CDR3 protein is CASSLRVYGGTTDTQYF.

The chain joins TRBV28 to TRBJ2-5; TCRdb calls TRBD2, which cannot be checked without DNA. CDR3 size: 13 residues. CDR1 is MDHEN, CDR2 SYDVKM, per germline. CDR3 residues: CASSHLARGTQYF.

J is TRBJ2-7 and V is TRBV21-1; TCRdb outputs TRBD1, but without DNA this stays unchecked. TRBV21-1 is a documented pseudogene. The CDR3 consists of 13 residues. The CDR3 loop reads CASSKARGHEQYF.

The rearrangement links TRBV27 to TRBJ2-1. Looked up from germline, CDR1 is MNHEY and CDR2 is SMNVEV (reference sequence). The length of the CDR3 is 13 residues. This chain's CDR3 is CASSLSSYNEQFF.

The chain joins TRBV13 to TRBJ1-3. The CDR3 runs to 18 residues. In germline, CDR1 is PRHDT, CDR2 FYEKMQ (reference sequence). The CDR3 spells CASSSNLGVHDSGNTIYF.

The genes are TRBV6-2 or TRBV6-3 and TRBJ1-6; the D gene TCRdb calls, TRBD1, cannot be checked with no DNA. CDR3 size: 18 residues. Germline V CDR1 and CDR2: MNHEY, SVGEGT. This CDR3 is CASSTQGEGSSYNSPLHF.

This chain connects TRBV6-1 to TRBJ2-1; TCRdb's D call, TRBD1, is unchecked because there is no DNA. The CDR3 sequence is 17 residues long. Looked up from germline, CDR1 is MNHNS and CDR2 is SASEGT. CDR3 protein: CASSAAPGLSSYNEQFF.

The chain joins TRBV6-6 to TRBJ1-2; checking the TCRdb D call of TRBD1 is not possible without DNA. The CDR3 covers 12 residues. The germline V gene encodes CDR1 MNHNY and CDR2 SVGAGI (reference sequence). The CDR3 region is CASIRGTYGYTF.

The gene calls are TRBV28 and TRBJ2-2. The CDR3 contains 14 residues. Germline values: CDR1 MDHEN, CDR2 SYDVKM. CDR3 residues: CASSPNKNTGELFF.

The CDR3 protein is CSAATRDSYEQYF. This chain links TRBV20-1 with TRBJ2-7. Germline V gene sequence: CDR1 DFQATT, CDR2 SNEGSKA (reference sequence). CDR3 length: 13 residues.

CDR3 loop: CASSYPGTGVYYEQYF. This rearrangement joins TRBV6-2 or TRBV6-3 to TRBJ2-7; TCRdb's D call, TRBD1, is unchecked because there is no DNA. The CDR3 covers 16 residues. The V gene's germline CDR1 is MNHEY and CDR2 SVGEGT.

The genes are TRBV5-5 and TRBJ2-5; absent DNA, TCRdb's TRBD1 call cannot be checked. The CDR3 contains 14 residues. CDR1 SGHKS and CDR2 YYEKEE come from the germline V gene (reference sequence). The CDR3 sequence: CASCWGAGQETQYF.

The chain couples TRBV20-1 to TRBJ2-1; as DNA is missing, the TRBD2 call by TCRdb cannot be tested. This CDR3 has 19 amino acids. Germline values: CDR1 DFQATT, CDR2 SNEGSKA (reference sequence). The CDR3 here is CSAPELVSATTSSYNEQFF.

The chain links TRBV6-4 to TRBJ2-5; TCRdb's D call, TRBD2, is unchecked because there is no DNA. The CDR3 has 15 amino acids. Germline V lookup: CDR1 MRHNA, CDR2 SNTAGT. CDR3 sequence: CASSRKAGDQETQYF.

The rearrangement links TRBV30 to TRBJ1-1; TCRdb's D call of TRBD1 is untestable without DNA. The CDR3 contains 14 residues. CDR1 is GTSNPN, CDR2 SVGIG, per germline (reference sequence). The CDR3 is CAWSVGQGRTEAFF.

This chain links TRBV20-1 with TRBJ1-1; the D gene TCRdb calls, TRBD1, cannot be checked with no DNA. Germline CDR1 DFQATT, CDR2 SNEGSKA (reference sequence). The CDR3 is 14 amino acids. The CDR3 protein is CSAYPASVGSEAFF.

V gene TRBV12-3 or TRBV12-4 combines with J gene TRBJ1-2; TCRdb lists TRBD1, though no DNA is available to test this call. This CDR3 has 13 residues. The CDR3 reads CASSPGTAYGYTF.

The chain links TRBV27 to TRBJ2-7; TCRdb designates TRBD1, a call that cannot be tested without DNA. CDR3 size: 15 residues. Germline V gene sequence: CDR1 MNHEY, CDR2 SMNVEV (reference sequence). CDR3 region: CASSLTRQIPYEQYF.

This chain uses TRBV5-6 with TRBJ2-1; TCRdb indicates TRBD2, and absent DNA this call remains unverified. Germline assignment: CDR1 SGHDT and CDR2 YYEEEE. The CDR3 runs to 17 residues. The CDR3 region is CASSVWGLAGGFNEQFF.